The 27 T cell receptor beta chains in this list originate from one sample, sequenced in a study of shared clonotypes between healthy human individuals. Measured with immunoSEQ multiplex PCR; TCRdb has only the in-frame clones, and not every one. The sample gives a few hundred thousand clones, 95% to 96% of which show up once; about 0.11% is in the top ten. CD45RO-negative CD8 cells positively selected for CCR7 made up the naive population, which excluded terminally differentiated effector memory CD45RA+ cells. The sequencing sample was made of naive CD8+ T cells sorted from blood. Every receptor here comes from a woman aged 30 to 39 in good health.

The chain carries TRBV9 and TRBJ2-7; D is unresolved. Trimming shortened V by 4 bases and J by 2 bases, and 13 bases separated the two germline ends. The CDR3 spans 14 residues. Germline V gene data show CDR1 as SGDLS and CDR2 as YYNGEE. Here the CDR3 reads CASSRLLTPYEQYF. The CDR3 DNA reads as TGTGCCAGCAGCCGACTCCTCACCCCCTACGAGCAGTACTTC.

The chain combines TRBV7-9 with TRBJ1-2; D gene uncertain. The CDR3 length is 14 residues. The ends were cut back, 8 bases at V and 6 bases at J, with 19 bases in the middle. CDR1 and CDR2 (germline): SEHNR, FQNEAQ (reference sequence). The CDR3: CASGQDAGRDGYTF. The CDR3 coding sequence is TGTGCCAGCGGCCAAGATGCGGGGAGAGATGGCTACACCTTC.

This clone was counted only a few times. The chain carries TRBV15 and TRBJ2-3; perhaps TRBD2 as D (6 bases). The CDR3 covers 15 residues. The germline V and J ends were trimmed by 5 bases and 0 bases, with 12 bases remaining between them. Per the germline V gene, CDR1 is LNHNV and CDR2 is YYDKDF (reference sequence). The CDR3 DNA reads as TGTGCCACCAGCCCACTGGCGGGGAGCACAGATACGCAGTATTTT. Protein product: CATSPLAGSTDTQYF.

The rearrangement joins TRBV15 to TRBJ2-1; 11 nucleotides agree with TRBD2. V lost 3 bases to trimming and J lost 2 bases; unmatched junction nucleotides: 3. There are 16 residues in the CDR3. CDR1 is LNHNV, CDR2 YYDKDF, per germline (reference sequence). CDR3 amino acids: CATSSTSGSPYNEQFF. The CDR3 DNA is TGTGCCACCAGCAGCACTAGCGGGAGCCCCTACAATGAGCAGTTCTTC.

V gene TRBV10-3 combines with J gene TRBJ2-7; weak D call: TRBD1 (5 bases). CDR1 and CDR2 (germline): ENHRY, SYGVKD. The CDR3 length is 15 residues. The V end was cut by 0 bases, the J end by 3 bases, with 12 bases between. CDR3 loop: CAISESPRANYEQYF. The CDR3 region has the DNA TGTGCCATCAGTGAGTCTCCCAGGGCCAACTACGAGCAGTACTTC.

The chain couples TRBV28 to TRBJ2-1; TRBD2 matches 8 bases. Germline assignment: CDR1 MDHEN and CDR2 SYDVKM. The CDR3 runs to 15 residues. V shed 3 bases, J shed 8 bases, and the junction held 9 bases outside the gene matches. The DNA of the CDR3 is TGTGCCAGCAGTTTCTTACGGGAGGGCGGGGATGAGCAGTTCTTC. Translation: CASSFLREGGDEQFF.

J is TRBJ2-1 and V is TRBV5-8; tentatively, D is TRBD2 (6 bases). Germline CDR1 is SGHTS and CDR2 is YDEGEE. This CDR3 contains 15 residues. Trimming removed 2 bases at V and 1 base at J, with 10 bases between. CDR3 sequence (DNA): TGTGCCAGCAGCTTTCCTGCGGGATCCTACAATGAGCAGTTCTTC. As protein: CASSFPAGSYNEQFF.

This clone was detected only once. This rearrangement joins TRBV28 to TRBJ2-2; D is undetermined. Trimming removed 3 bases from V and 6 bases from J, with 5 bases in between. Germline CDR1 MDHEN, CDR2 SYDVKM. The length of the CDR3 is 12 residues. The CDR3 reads CASSFHSGELFF. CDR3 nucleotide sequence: TGTGCCAGCAGTTTCCACTCCGGGGAGCTGTTTTTT.

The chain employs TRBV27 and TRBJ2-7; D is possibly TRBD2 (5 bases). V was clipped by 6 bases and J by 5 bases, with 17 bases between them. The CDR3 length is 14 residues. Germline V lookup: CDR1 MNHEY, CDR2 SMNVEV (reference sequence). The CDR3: CASREEGLLDEQYF. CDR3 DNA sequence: TGTGCCAGCAGAGAAGAGGGCCTTCTGGACGAGCAGTACTTC.

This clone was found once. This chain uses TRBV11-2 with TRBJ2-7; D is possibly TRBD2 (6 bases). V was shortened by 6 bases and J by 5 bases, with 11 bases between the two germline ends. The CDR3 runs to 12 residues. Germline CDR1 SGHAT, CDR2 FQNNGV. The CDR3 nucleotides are TGTGCCAGCAGGGGACTTGGGGACGAGCAGTACTTC. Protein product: CASRGLGDEQYF.

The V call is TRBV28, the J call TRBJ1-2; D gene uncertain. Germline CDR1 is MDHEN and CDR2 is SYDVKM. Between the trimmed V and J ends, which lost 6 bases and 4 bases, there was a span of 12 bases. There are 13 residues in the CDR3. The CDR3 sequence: CASSDNGSYGYTF. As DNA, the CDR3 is TGTGCCAGCAGCGATAACGGCTCCTATGGCTACACCTTC.

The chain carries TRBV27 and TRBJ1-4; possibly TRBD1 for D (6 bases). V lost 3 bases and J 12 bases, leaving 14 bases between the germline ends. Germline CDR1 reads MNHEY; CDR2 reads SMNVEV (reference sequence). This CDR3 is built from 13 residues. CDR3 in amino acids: CASSLRGYAELFF. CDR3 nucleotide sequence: TGTGCCAGCAGTTTGAGGGGGTACGCTGAACTGTTTTTT.

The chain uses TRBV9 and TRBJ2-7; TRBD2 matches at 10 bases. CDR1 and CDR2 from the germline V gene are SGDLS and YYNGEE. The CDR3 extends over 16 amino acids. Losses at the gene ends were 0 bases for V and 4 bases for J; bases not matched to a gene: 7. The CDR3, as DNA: TGTGCCAGCAGCGTAGAACTAGCGGGAAATGAATACGAGCAGTACTTC. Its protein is CASSVELAGNEYEQYF.

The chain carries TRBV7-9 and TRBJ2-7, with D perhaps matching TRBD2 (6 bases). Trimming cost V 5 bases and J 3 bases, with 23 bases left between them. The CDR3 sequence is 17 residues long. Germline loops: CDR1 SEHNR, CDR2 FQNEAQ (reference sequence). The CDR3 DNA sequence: TGTGCCAGCAGCCCCCTTGGAATAGCGGAACCCCACTACGAGCAGTACTTC. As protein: CASSPLGIAEPHYEQYF.

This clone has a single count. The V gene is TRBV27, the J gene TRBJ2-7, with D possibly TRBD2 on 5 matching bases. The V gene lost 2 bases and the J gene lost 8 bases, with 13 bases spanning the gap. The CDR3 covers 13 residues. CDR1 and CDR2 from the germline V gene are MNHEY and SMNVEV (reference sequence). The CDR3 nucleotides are TGTGCCAGCAGTTTACTAGCCTCCTCCAAGCAGTACTTC. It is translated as CASSLLASSKQYF.

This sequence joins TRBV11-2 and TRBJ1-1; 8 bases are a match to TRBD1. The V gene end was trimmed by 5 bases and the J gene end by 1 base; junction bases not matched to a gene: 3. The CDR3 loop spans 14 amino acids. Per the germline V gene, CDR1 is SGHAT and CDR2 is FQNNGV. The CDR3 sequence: CASSAQGGNTEAFF. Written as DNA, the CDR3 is TGTGCCAGCAGCGCACAGGGGGGGAACACTGAAGCTTTCTTT.

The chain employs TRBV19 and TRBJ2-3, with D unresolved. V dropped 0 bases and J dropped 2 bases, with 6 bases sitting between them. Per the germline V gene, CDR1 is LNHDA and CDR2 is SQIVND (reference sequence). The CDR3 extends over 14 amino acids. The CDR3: CASSIDSTTDTQYF. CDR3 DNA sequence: TGTGCCAGTAGTATAGATTCAACCACAGATACGCAGTATTTT.

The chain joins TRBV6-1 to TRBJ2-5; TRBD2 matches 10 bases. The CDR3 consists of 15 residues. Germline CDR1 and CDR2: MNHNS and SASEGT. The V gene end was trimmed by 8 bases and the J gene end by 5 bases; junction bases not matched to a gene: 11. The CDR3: CASASGRALLETQYF. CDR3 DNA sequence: TGTGCCAGCGCAAGCGGGAGGGCCTTGTTGGAGACCCAGTACTTC.

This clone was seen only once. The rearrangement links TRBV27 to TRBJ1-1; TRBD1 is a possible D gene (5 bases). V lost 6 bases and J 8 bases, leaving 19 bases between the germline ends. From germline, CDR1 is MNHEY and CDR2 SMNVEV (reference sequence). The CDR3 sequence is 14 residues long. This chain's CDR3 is CASRMGLGEEEAFF. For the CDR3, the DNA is TGTGCCAGCAGGATGGGGCTGGGGGAGGAAGAAGCTTTCTTT.

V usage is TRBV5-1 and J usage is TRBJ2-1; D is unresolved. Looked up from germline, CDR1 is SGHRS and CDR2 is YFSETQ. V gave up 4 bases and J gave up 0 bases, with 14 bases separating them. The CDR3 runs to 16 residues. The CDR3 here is CASSPLPQSSYNEQFF. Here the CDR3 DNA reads TGCGCCAGCAGCCCTCTGCCACAAAGCTCCTACAATGAGCAGTTCTTC.

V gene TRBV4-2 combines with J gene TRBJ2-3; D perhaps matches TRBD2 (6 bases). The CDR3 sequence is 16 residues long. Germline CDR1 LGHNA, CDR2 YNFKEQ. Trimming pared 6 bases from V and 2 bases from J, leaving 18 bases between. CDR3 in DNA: TGTGCCAGCAGAGGAGGTTGGGAGGAGAACACAGATACGCAGTATTTT. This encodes CASRGGWEENTDTQYF.

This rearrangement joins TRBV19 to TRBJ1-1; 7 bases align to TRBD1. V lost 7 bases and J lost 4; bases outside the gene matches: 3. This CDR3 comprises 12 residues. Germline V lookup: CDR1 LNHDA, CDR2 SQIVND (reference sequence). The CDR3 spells CASKGDSTEAFF. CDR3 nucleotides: TGTGCCAGTAAGGGGGACAGCACTGAAGCTTTCTTT. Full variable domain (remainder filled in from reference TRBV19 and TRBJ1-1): DGGITQSPKYLFRKEGQNVTLSCEQNLNHDAMYWYRQDPGQGLRLIYYSQIVNDFQKGDIAEGYSVSREKKESFPLTVTSAQKNPTAFYLCASKGDSTEAFFGQGTRLTVV.

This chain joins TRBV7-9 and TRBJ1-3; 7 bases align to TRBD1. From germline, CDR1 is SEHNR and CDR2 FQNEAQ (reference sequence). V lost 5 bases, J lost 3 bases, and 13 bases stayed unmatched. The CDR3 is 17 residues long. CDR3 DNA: TGTGCCAGCAGCAACGCCCAGGGGGGGTTCTTTGGAAACACCATATATTTT. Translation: CASSNAQGGFFGNTIYF.

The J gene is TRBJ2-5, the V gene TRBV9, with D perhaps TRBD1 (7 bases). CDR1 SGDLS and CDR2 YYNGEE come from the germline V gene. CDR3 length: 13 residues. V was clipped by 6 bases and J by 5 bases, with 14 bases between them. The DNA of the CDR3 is TGTGCCAGCAACCAGGGGGGCCTGGAGACCCAGTACTTC. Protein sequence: CASNQGGLETQYF. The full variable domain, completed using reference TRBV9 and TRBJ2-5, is DSGVTQTPKHLITATGQRVTLRCSPRSGDLSVYWYQQSLDQGLQFLIQYYNGEERAKGNILERFSAQQFPDLHSELNLSSLELGDSALYFCASNQGGLETQYFGPGTRLLVL.

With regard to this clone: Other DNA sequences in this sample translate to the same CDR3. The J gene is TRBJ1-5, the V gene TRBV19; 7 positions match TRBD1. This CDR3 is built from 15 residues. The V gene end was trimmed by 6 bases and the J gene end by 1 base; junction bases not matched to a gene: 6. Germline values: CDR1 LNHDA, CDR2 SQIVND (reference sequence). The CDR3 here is CASSPTGASNQPQHF. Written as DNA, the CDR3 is TGTGCCAGTAGCCCAACAGGGGCAAGCAATCAGCCCCAGCATTTT.

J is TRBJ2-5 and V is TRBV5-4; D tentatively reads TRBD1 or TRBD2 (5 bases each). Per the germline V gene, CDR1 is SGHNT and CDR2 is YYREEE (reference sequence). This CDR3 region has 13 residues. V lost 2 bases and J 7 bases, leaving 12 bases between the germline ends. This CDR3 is CASSFGSQGTQYF. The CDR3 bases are TGTGCCAGCAGCTTTGGGAGTCAGGGGACCCAGTACTTC.

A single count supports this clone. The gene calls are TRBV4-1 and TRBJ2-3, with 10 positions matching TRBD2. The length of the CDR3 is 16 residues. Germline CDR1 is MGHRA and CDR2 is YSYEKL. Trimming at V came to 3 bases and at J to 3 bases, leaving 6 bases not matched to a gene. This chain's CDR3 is CASSQSTSGFTDTQYF. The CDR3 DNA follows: TGCGCCAGCAGCCAGTCGACTAGCGGGTTTACAGATACGCAGTATTTT.